Listed below are T cell receptor beta chains from one sample, sequenced in a study of T cells in Graves' hyperthyroidism and ophthalmopathy. Each CDR3 protein gets one entry after TCRdb re-called the multiplex PCR reads with MiXCR. The table lists around 500,000 distinct CDR3 sequences, around 16% of them singletons. Sequenced material: blood. These receptors originate from a woman aged 30 to 39 with Graves' ophthalmopathy. Each CDR3 is given with its conserved first and last residue. D genes are given only for firm matches. Size values are once, few and many counts, or a class for expanded clones, and some rows have none.

clone size: many
D gene: NA
J gene: TRBJ1-6
V gene: TRBV7-2
CDR3 DNA: TGTGCCAGCAGCTTAGTGGACATCTATAATTCACCCCTCCACTTT
CDR3 protein: CASSLVDIYNSPLHF

clone size: NA
D gene: NA
J gene: TRBJ2-5
V gene: TRBV5-4
CDR3 DNA: TGTGCCAGCAGCTTGGTCGACAAACAAGAGACCCAGTACTTC
CDR3 protein: CASSLVDKQETQYF

clone size: many
D gene: TRBD1
J gene: TRBJ2-3
V gene: TRBV28
CDR3 DNA: TGTGCCAGCAGTTTAGCAGGGGGTTATGCAGATACGCAGTATTTT
CDR3 protein: CASSLAGGYADTQYF

clone size: few
D gene: NA
J gene: TRBJ2-3
V gene: TRBV7-2
CDR3 DNA: TGTGCCAGCAGCTTATTCGCGGCAGATACGCAGTATTTT
CDR3 protein: CASSLFAADTQYF

clone size: few
D gene: TRBD1
J gene: TRBJ2-1
V gene: TRBV9
CDR3 DNA: TGTGCCAGCAGCCTCCGGGACAGGGCGCACAATGAGCAGTTCTTC
CDR3 protein: CASSLRDRAHNEQFF

clone size: NA
D gene: NA
J gene: TRBJ2-7
V gene: TRBV15
CDR3 DNA: TGTGCCACCAGCAGAGCCGACGGCGCTACCTACGAGCAGTACTTC
CDR3 protein: CATSRADGATYEQYF

clone size: many
D gene: NA
J gene: TRBJ2-1
V gene: TRBV11-2
CDR3 DNA: TGTGCCAGCACCTCACTAGCCCGAAGGTACAATGAGCAGTTCTTC
CDR3 protein: CASTSLARRYNEQFF

clone size: NA
D gene: NA
J gene: TRBJ2-4
V gene: TRBV6-2/TRBV6-3
CDR3 DNA: TGTGCCAGCAGTTTCGGGGGAGCCAAAAACATTCAGTACTTC
CDR3 protein: CASSFGGAKNIQYF

clone size: NA
D gene: NA
J gene: TRBJ2-6
V gene: TRBV5-6
CDR3 DNA: TGTGCCAGCAGCTTGGCCAGGGGACTACTAGGGGCCAACGTCCTGACTTTC
CDR3 protein: CASSLARGLLGANVLTF

clone size: NA
D gene: TRBD1
J gene: TRBJ1-5
V gene: TRBV3-1
CDR3 DNA: TGTGCCAGCAGCCCTCGGACAGGGTTTAGCAATCAGCCCCAGCATTTT
CDR3 protein: CASSPRTGFSNQPQHF

clone size: NA
D gene: TRBD1
J gene: TRBJ2-1
V gene: TRBV24-1
CDR3 DNA: TGTGCCACCAGTGAAACCCGACAGGGTCGGGGCAATGAGCAGTTCTTC
CDR3 protein: CATSETRQGRGNEQFF

clone size: NA
D gene: NA
J gene: TRBJ1-5
V gene: TRBV20-1
CDR3 DNA: TGCAGTGCTAGTCCCAGGGTGGGTGCGTTTCGGAATCAGCCCCAGCATTTT
CDR3 protein: CSASPRVGAFRNQPQHF

clone size: NA
D gene: NA
J gene: TRBJ2-1
V gene: TRBV6-2/TRBV6-3
CDR3 DNA: TGTGCCAGCAGTTACTCCACAGGGCCCTACAATGAGCAGTTCTTC
CDR3 protein: CASSYSTGPYNEQFF

clone size: NA
D gene: TRBD2
J gene: TRBJ2-5
V gene: TRBV4-3
CDR3 DNA: TGCGCCAGCAGCCTCAGCCGGGGGGGGCGGGAGACCCAGTACTTC
CDR3 protein: CASSLSRGGRETQYF

clone size: NA
D gene: TRBD2
J gene: TRBJ2-3
V gene: TRBV2
CDR3 DNA: TGTGCCAGCAGCCAAGAGGGGAGACTAGCGGGAGTGGTAGATACGCAGTATTTT
CDR3 protein: CASSQEGRLAGVVDTQYF

clone size: few
D gene: NA
J gene: TRBJ2-5
V gene: TRBV5-4
CDR3 DNA: TGTGCCAGCAGCTTGACCCTTACAGGGAGGGAGACCCAGTACTTC
CDR3 protein: CASSLTLTGRETQYF

clone size: NA
D gene: TRBD1
J gene: TRBJ2-7
V gene: TRBV7-9
CDR3 DNA: TGTGCCAGCAGCTTAGCCCAGCTGACAGGGACCGGGAAGGAGTACTTC
CDR3 protein: CASSLAQLTGTGKEYF

clone size: few
D gene: NA
J gene: TRBJ1-2
V gene: TRBV29-1
CDR3 DNA: TGCAGCGTTGGGACCCGAGGTTCGAATGGCTACACCTTC
CDR3 protein: CSVGTRGSNGYTF

clone size: NA
D gene: NA
J gene: TRBJ2-2
V gene: TRBV30
CDR3 DNA: TGTGCCTGGAGATATAGCGAAGACCTTTCGAACACCGGGGAGCTGTTTTTT
CDR3 protein: CAWRYSEDLSNTGELFF

clone size: few
D gene: TRBD2
J gene: TRBJ2-7
V gene: TRBV4-2
CDR3 DNA: TGTGCCAGCAGCCCGGTCCTGGGAGCGGGGCCTGAGCAGTACTTC
CDR3 protein: CASSPVLGAGPEQYF

clone size: NA
D gene: TRBD2
J gene: TRBJ2-1
V gene: TRBV19
CDR3 DNA: TGTGCCAGTACCAGGACTAGCGGGAGCCAAAGGAATGAGCAGTTCTTC
CDR3 protein: CASTRTSGSQRNEQFF

clone size: NA
D gene: NA
J gene: TRBJ2-5
V gene: TRBV27
CDR3 DNA: TGTGCCAGCAGTTTATCAAATGCGGAAGGTGGGCAGTGGGAGACCCAGTACTTC
CDR3 protein: CASSLSNAEGGQWETQYF

clone size: NA
D gene: NA
J gene: TRBJ2-7
V gene: TRBV6-9
CDR3 DNA: TGTGCCAGCAGTTTCCGGGGCACATCCTACGAGCAGTACTTC
CDR3 protein: CASSFRGTSYEQYF

clone size: few
D gene: NA
J gene: TRBJ1-3
V gene: TRBV7-2
CDR3 DNA: TGTGCCAGCGGCTTCGTCGGACAGCCCGCTGGAAACACCATATATTTT
CDR3 protein: CASGFVGQPAGNTIYF

clone size: few
D gene: NA
J gene: TRBJ2-3
V gene: TRBV4-3
CDR3 DNA: TGCGCCAGCAGCCAGGATACCAGGGGAGATACGCAGTATTTT
CDR3 protein: CASSQDTRGDTQYF

clone size: NA
D gene: NA
J gene: TRBJ2-3
V gene: TRBV20-1
CDR3 DNA: TGCAGTGCTGTTTCTAGTATTGCGCAGTATTTT
CDR3 protein: CSAVSSIAQYF

clone size: NA
D gene: NA
J gene: TRBJ1-1
V gene: TRBV9
CDR3 DNA: TGTGCCAGCAATGACGATCCGGGAACTGAAGCTTTCTTT
CDR3 protein: CASNDDPGTEAFF

clone size: many
D gene: NA
J gene: TRBJ1-4
V gene: TRBV5-1
CDR3 DNA: TGCGCCAGCAGCAAGATCGACCCAACTAATGAAAAACTGTTTTTT
CDR3 protein: CASSKIDPTNEKLFF

clone size: NA
D gene: TRBD1
J gene: TRBJ2-1
V gene: TRBV6-5
CDR3 DNA: TGTGCCAGCAGTTACTCGTCGGGCCTAAGGACAGGGGCCCCCAATGAGCAGTTCTTC
CDR3 protein: CASSYSSGLRTGAPNEQFF

clone size: NA
D gene: NA
J gene: TRBJ1-2
V gene: TRBV29-1
CDR3 DNA: TGCAGCGTTGAAGTTCCCAGGGACTATGGCTACACCTTC
CDR3 protein: CSVEVPRDYGYTF

clone size: few
D gene: NA
J gene: TRBJ1-4
V gene: TRBV7-8
CDR3 DNA: TGTGCCAGCAGCTTACAGGGCACTGAAAAACTGTTTTTT
CDR3 protein: CASSLQGTEKLFF

clone size: many
D gene: TRBD2
J gene: TRBJ2-3
V gene: TRBV29-1
CDR3 DNA: TGCAGCGTTGAAGAAGAAGAGGGCGCGGGAGGATACGCAGATACGCAGTATTTT
CDR3 protein: CSVEEEEGAGGYADTQYF

clone size: NA
D gene: NA
J gene: TRBJ2-4
V gene: TRBV7-2
CDR3 DNA: TGTGCCAGCAGCTCCCCTGCCGGGAGTGAGTACTTC
CDR3 protein: CASSSPAGSEYF

clone size: few
D gene: NA
J gene: TRBJ2-3
V gene: TRBV28
CDR3 DNA: TGTGCCAGCAGTTTATGGACGGCTTCTAGCACAGATACGCAGTATTTT
CDR3 protein: CASSLWTASSTDTQYF

clone size: many
D gene: TRBD1
J gene: TRBJ1-2
V gene: TRBV28
CDR3 DNA: TGTGCCATCATGGATGGGGACAGGATTAACTATGGCTACACCTTC
CDR3 protein: CAIMDGDRINYGYTF

clone size: NA
D gene: NA
J gene: TRBJ1-4
V gene: TRBV27
CDR3 DNA: TGTGCCAGCAGCCCCTGGGCCAGGAACGAGGGTGAAAAACTGTTTTTT
CDR3 protein: CASSPWARNEGEKLFF

clone size: few
D gene: TRBD1
J gene: TRBJ2-6
V gene: TRBV30
CDR3 DNA: TGTGCCTGGAGTGTACAGGGACAGGGAAAATCTGGGGCCAACGTCCTGACTTTC
CDR3 protein: CAWSVQGQGKSGANVLTF

clone size: many
D gene: TRBD2
J gene: TRBJ2-1
V gene: TRBV12-3/TRBV12-4
CDR3 DNA: TGTGCCAGCAGTTTACGCGGGAGAGGGGAGCAGTTCTTC
CDR3 protein: CASSLRGRGEQFF

clone size: NA
D gene: TRBD2
J gene: TRBJ2-3
V gene: TRBV18
CDR3 DNA: TGTGCCAGCTCGCCAGTAGACGGGAGGGCCAAGTATACAGATACGCAGTATTTT
CDR3 protein: CASSPVDGRAKYTDTQYF

clone size: NA
D gene: TRBD1
J gene: TRBJ2-5
V gene: TRBV12-3/TRBV12-4
CDR3 DNA: TGTGCCAGCAGTTTTGACAGGGAACCCTCACAAGAGACCCAGTACTTC
CDR3 protein: CASSFDREPSQETQYF

clone size: few
D gene: TRBD2
J gene: TRBJ2-7
V gene: TRBV20-1
CDR3 DNA: TGCAGTGCCCCGTTTGGCGGGAGCTCCTACGAGCAGTACTTC
CDR3 protein: CSAPFGGSSYEQYF

clone size: many
D gene: TRBD2
J gene: TRBJ2-1
V gene: TRBV28
CDR3 DNA: TGTGCCAGCAGACCACTAGCGGGGAGCTCCTACAATGAGCAGTTCTTC
CDR3 protein: CASRPLAGSSYNEQFF

clone size: once
D gene: TRBD1
J gene: TRBJ2-7
V gene: TRBV6-2/TRBV6-3
CDR3 DNA: TGTGCCAGCAGACCGGGACAGGGCCCTCGCGAGCAGTACTTC
CDR3 protein: CASRPGQGPREQYF

clone size: few
D gene: NA
J gene: TRBJ2-3
V gene: TRBV5-4
CDR3 DNA: TGTGCCAGCAGCTTTCAGGGGAATACAGATACGCAGTATTTT
CDR3 protein: CASSFQGNTDTQYF